The TCR beta chain under discussion was sequenced for a study of T cell responses to AZD1222 COVID-19 vaccine. Whole-study findings and limits: In the spike-specific TCR repertoire, nearly half reportedly target unmutated variant regions. Spike-specific TCR breadth and depth grew following two AZD1222 doses.

This table comes from immunoSEQ multiplex PCR, and its TCRdb copy is limited to in-frame clones, with some not included. The data hold roughly 100,000 clones, with around 94% observed a single time. The ends lost 7 bases at V and 3 bases at J; junction bases unmatched: 5. CDR3 length: 14 residues. Per the germline V gene, CDR1 is SGHDT and CDR2 is YYEEEE. About this clone: Its antigen remains unidentified.

This sequence joins TRBV5-6 and TRBJ2-1, with TRBD1 matching over 9 bases. The TCR was taken from an adult in good health. The sequencing used peripheral blood, collected on day 0 of AZD1222 vaccination. The CDR3 DNA reads TGTGCCAGCCATGGGACAGGGTTCTACAATGAGCAGTTCTTC. Amino acids: CASHGTGFYNEQFF.